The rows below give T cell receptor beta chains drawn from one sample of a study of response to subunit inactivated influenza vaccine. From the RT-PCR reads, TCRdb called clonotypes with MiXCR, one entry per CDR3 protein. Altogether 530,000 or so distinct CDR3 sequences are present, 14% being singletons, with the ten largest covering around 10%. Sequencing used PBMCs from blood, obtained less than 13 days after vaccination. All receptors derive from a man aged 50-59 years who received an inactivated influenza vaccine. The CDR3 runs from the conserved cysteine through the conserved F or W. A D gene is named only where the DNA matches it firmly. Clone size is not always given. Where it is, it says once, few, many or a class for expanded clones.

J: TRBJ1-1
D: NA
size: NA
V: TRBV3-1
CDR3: CASGVADEAFF
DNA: TGTGCCAGCGGCGTTGCCGATGAAGCTTTCTTT

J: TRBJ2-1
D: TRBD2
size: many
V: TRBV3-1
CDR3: CASSGIERGIEQFF
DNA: TGTGCCAGCAGTGGGATAGAGCGGGGGATTGAGCAGTTCTTC

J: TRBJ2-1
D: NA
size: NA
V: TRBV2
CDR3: CASYREVGVNEQFF
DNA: TGTGCCAGCTATAGGGAGGTGGGGGTGAATGAGCAGTTCTTC

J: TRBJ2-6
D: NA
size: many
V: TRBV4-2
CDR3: CASSQRELADAGANVLTF
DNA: TGTGCCAGCAGCCAAAGGGAACTAGCAGACGCTGGGGCCAACGTCCTGACTTTC

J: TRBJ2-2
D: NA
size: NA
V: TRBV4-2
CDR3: CASSPFFTGKRRNTGELFF
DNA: TGTGCCAGCAGCCCCTTTTTTACGGGGAAGCGACGAAACACCGGGGAGCTGTTTTTT

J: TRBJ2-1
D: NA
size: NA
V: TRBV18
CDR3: CASSPSLADEQFF
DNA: TGTGCCAGCTCACCATCGCTAGCAGATGAGCAGTTCTTC

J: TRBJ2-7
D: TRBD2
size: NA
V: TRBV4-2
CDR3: CASSRGAGGHEQYF
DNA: TGTGCCAGCAGCCGAGGGGCGGGAGGGCACGAGCAGTACTTC

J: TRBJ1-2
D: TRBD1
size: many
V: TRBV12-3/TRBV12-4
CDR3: CASSPDRGGYTF
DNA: TGTGCCAGCAGTCCGGACAGGGGTGGCTACACCTTC

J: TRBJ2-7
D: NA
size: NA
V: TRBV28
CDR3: CASSFHQRVPYEQYF
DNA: TGTGCCAGCAGTTTTCACCAGAGGGTACCCTACGAGCAGTACTTC

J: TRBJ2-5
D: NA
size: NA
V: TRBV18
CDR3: CASSAGAETQYF
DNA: TGTGCCAGCTCAGCGGGGGCAGAGACCCAGTACTTC

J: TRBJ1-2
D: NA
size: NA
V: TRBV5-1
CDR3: CASSPPTLGPGIYGYTF
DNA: TGCGCCAGCAGCCCCCCCACCCTCGGGCCGGGGATCTATGGCTACACCTTC

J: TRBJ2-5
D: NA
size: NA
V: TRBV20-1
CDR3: CSAQRGETQYF
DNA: TGCAGTGCCCAGAGAGGAGAGACCCAGTACTTC

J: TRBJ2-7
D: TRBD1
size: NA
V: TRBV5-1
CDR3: CASRYEDRGSYEQYF
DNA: TGCGCCAGCAGATATGAGGACAGGGGCTCCTACGAGCAGTACTTC

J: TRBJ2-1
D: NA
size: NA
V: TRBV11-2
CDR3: CASSRGQASYNEQFF
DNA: TGTGCCAGCAGCCGGGGCCAGGCCTCCTACAATGAGCAGTTCTTC

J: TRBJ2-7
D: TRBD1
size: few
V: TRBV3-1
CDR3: CASSQATGEFYEQYF
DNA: TGTGCCAGCAGCCAAGCGACAGGGGAATTCTACGAGCAGTACTTC

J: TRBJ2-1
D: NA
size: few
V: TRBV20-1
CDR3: CSARGGGQVVQFF
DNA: TGCAGTGCCCGAGGGGGGGGCCAGGTCGTGCAGTTCTTC

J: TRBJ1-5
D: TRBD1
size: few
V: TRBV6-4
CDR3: CASRRDSRSNQPQHF
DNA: TGTGCCAGCAGAAGGGACAGCAGGAGCAATCAGCCCCAGCATTTT

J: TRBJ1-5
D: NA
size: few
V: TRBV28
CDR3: CASSLILGNQPQHF
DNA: TGTGCCAGCAGTTTAATATTGGGGAATCAGCCCCAGCATTTT

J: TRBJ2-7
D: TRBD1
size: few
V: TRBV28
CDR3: CATEGQGYEQYF
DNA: TGTGCCACCGAAGGACAGGGGTACGAGCAGTACTTC

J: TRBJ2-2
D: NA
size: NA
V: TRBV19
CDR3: CATPDGNTGELFF
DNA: TGTGCCACCCCGGACGGTAACACCGGGGAGCTGTTTTTT

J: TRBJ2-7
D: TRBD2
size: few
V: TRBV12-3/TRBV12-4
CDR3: CASSLAGLAGDNYEQYF
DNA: TGTGCCAGCAGTTTAGCGGGACTAGCGGGAGATAACTACGAGCAGTACTTC

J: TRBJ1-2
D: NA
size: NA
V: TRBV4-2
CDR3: CASSQDRDINYGYTF
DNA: TGTGCCAGCAGCCAAGATAGAGACATTAACTATGGCTACACCTTC

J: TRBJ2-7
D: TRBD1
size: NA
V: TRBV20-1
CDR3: CSASLQRVSDRVSYEQYF
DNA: TGCAGTGCTAGTTTACAGCGGGTGTCGGACAGGGTATCCTACGAGCAGTACTTC

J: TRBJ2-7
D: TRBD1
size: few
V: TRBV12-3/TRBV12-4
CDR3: CASSLTDRGHEQYF
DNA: TGTGCCAGCAGTTTGACCGACAGGGGCCACGAGCAGTACTTC

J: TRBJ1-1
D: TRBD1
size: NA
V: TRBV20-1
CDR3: CSAARDRDGTEAFF
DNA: TGCAGTGCTGCCCGGGACAGGGATGGCACTGAAGCTTTCTTT

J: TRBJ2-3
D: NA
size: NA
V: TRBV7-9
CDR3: CASSPEVGDEADTQYF
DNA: TGTGCCAGCAGCCCCGAGGTGGGGGACGAGGCAGATACGCAGTATTTT

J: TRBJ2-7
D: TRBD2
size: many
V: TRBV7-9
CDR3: CASSSSSGTNNREQYF
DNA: TGTGCCAGCAGCTCATCCTCCGGGACTAATAATAGGGAGCAGTACTTC

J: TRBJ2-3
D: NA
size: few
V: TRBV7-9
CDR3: CAIGTLLTDTQYF
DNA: TGTGCCATCGGGACTCTCCTCACAGATACGCAGTATTTT

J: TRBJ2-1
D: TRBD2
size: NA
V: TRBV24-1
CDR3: CATSELGLAGDNEQFF
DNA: TGTGCCACCAGTGAGTTGGGACTAGCGGGAGACAATGAGCAGTTCTTC

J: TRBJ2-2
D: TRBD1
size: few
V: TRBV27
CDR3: CASQTGKNTGELFF
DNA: TGTGCCAGTCAGACAGGGAAGAACACCGGGGAGCTGTTTTTT

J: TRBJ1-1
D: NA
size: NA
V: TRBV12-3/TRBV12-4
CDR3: CASSFRSGTEAFF
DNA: TGTGCCAGCAGTTTCCGTTCCGGCACTGAAGCTTTCTTT

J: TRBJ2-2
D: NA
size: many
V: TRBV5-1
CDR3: CASSPVSGSGELFF
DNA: TGCGCCAGCAGCCCGGTATCAGGGTCCGGGGAGCTGTTTTTT

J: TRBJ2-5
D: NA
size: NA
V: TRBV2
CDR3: CASSENGFWTQYF
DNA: TGTGCCAGCAGTGAAAACGGGTTCTGGACCCAGTACTTC

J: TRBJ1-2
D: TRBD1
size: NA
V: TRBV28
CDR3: CASSPPQGAGDGYTF
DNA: TGTGCCAGCAGTCCCCCACAGGGGGCTGGGGATGGCTACACCTTC

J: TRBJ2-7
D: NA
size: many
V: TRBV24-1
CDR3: CATFRQPYEQYF
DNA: TGTGCCACCTTCAGACAGCCCTACGAGCAGTACTTC

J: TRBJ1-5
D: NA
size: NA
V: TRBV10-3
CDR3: CAISPVGSGNQPQHF
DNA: TGTGCCATCAGTCCCGTCGGATCGGGCAATCAGCCCCAGCATTTT

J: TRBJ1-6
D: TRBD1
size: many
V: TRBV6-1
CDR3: CASNRGGSPLHF
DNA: TGTGCCAGCAACAGGGGAGGTTCACCCCTCCACTTT

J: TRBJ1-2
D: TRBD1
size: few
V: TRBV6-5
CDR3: CASSSRDSNYGYTF
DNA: TGTGCCAGCAGTTCCCGGGACAGCAACTATGGCTACACCTTC

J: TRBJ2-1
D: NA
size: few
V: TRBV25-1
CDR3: CASSEWNGRSYNEQFF
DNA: TGTGCCAGCAGTGAATGGAACGGGAGATCCTACAATGAGCAGTTCTTC

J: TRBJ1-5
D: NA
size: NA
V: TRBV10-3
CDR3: CATQSGKGNQPQHF
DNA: TGTGCCACCCAATCCGGTAAGGGCAATCAGCCCCAGCATTTT

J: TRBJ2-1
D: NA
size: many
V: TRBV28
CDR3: CASSGKAGTPGRNEQFF
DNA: TGTGCCAGCAGTGGGAAGGCCGGGACACCAGGGAGGAATGAGCAGTTCTTC

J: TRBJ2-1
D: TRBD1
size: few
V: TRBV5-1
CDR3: CASSLGTGSKGSEQFF
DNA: TGCGCCAGCAGCTTGGGGACAGGGTCAAAAGGGTCTGAGCAGTTCTTC

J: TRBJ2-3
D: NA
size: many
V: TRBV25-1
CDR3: CASSLGSLTSTDTQYF
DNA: TGTGCCAGCAGTCTGGGCAGCCTGACTAGCACAGATACGCAGTATTTT

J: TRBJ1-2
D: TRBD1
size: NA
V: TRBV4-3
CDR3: CASSQDWAGGAYGYTF
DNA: TGCGCCAGCAGCCAAGATTGGGCAGGGGGTGCCTATGGCTACACCTTC

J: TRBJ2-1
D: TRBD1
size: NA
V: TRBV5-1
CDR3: CASSPGQVDNEQFF
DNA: TGCGCCAGCAGCCCGGGACAGGTGGACAATGAGCAGTTCTTC

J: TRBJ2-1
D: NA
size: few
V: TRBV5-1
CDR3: CASSHYSPQASYNEQFF
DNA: TGCGCCAGCAGCCACTATTCACCCCAGGCGTCCTACAATGAGCAGTTCTTC

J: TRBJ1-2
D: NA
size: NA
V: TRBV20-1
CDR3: CSAQPQENYGYTF
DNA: TGCAGTGCTCAACCGCAGGAGAACTATGGCTACACCTTC

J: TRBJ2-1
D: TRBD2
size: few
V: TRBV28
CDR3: CASSSIAGNSYNEQFF
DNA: TGTGCCAGCAGTTCTATAGCGGGAAACTCCTACAATGAGCAGTTCTTC

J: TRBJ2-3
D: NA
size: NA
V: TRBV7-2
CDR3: CASSPPPGPPRDTQYF
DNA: TGTGCCAGCAGCCCCCCCCCAGGGCCGCCAAGGGATACGCAGTATTTT